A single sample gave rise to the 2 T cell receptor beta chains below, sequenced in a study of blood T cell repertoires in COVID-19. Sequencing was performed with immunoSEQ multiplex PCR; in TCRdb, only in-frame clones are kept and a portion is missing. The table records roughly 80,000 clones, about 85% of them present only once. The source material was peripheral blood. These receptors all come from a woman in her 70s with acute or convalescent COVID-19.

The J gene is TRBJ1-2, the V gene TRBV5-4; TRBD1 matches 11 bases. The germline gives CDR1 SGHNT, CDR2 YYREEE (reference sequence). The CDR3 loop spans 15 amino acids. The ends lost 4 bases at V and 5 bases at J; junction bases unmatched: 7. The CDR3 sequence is CASSPGQGAGYGYTF. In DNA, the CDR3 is TGTGCCAGCAGCCCCGGACAGGGGGCAGGATATGGCTACACCTTC.

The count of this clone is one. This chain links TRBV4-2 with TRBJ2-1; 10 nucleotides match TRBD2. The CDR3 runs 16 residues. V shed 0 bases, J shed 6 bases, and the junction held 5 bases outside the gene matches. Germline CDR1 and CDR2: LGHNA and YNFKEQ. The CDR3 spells CASSQDPSGSGNEQFF. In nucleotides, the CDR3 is TGTGCCAGCAGCCAAGACCCTAGCGGGAGTGGCAATGAGCAGTTCTTC.